This T cell receptor (beta chain) originates from a study of CDR3 diversity in severe acne. V dropped 0 bases and J dropped 8 bases, with 25 bases sitting between them. CDR1 is SEHNR and CDR2 is FQNEAQ in the germline V gene (reference sequence). The CDR3 spans 18 residues. TCRdb processed the PCR reads anew with MiXCR; each CDR3 protein has one entry. Here the sample spans more than 70,000 distinct CDR3 sequences, about half being singletons. The chain employs TRBV7-9 and TRBJ1-2; a weak D match, TRBD1 (6 bases). Sequencing was performed on blood. This sequence was found in a male donor in good health, serving as a control. The CDR3 DNA sequence: TGTGCCAGCAGCTTAGCTAGCAGTTCCACCCTAACAGGGAGCGGCTACACCTTC. This codes for CASSLASSSTLTGSGYTF. The whole variable domain, remainder taken from reference TRBV7-9 and TRBJ1-2, is DTGVSQNPRHKITKRGQNVTFRCDPISEHNRLYWYRQTLGQGPEFLTYFQNEAQLEKSRLLSDRFSAERPKGSFSTLEIQRTEQGDSAMYLCASSLASSSTLTGSGYTFGSGTRLTVV.